A single T cell receptor (beta chain) is shown here with its context. What it recognizes is unknown. J was trimmed by 4 bases and V by 0 bases; bases with no gene match: 8. This CDR3 is 16 amino acids long. Germline V gene lookup returns CDR1 KGHSH and CDR2 LQKENI. These data are taken from a study of cytomegalovirus exposure and HLA in healthy donors. Points from the study as a whole: Highest at DRB1 and lowest at HLA-C, TCR association rates differed among HLA loci in a later analysis. Most of the CMV-associated TCR beta chains (in a later analysis) appeared to be HLA-restricted. Reported performance of the classifier showed diagnosis of cytomegalovirus status with high specificity and sensitivity. Exclusion applied to some V segments, including TRBV6-2 and TRBV6-3, as they were indistinguishable.

The PCR contained 60 Vbeta and 13 Jbeta primers. Using immunoSEQ multiplex PCR, the repertoire was profiled, and TCRdb retains in-frame clones only, with some absent. The data hold some 99,000 clones, with over 60% observed a single time. The TCR comes from a female donor in good health and CMV-seronegative. V usage is TRBV18 and J usage is TRBJ2-7, with TRBD1 identical over 8 bases. Sequencing used PBMCs. As DNA, the CDR3 is TGTGCCAGCTCACCACCCCCGGGACAGGCGAAGTACGAGCAGTACTTC. Translation gives CASSPPPGQAKYEQYF.